Reported below is one T cell receptor (beta chain). The CDR3 totals 12 residues. Germline V CDR1 and CDR2: DFQATT, SNEGSKA (reference sequence). V dropped 3 bases and J dropped 7 bases, with 12 bases sitting between them. The sample is drawn from a study of blood T cell repertoires in COVID-19. Before they entered the study, exposed participants had met a COVID-19 case within 2 weeks. Study processing details: Estimated nucleated cell counts came from reference gene primer amplification. This table comes from immunoSEQ multiplex PCR, and its TCRdb copy is limited to in-frame clones, with some not included. D and trimming come from the DNA, and the V and J calls and clone size come from that table. The table lists some 340,000 clones, more than 90% of them singletons.

This TCR derives from a woman in her 30s who had been exposed to COVID-19. The sequenced sample was PBMCs or T cells enriched from blood (not recorded which). The rearrangement joins TRBV20-1 to TRBJ1-2, with D possibly matching TRBD1 (5 bases). The CDR3 DNA reads TGCAGTGCTAGTCAGGGATTAGGTGGCTACACCTTC. This gives the protein CSASQGLGGYTF.